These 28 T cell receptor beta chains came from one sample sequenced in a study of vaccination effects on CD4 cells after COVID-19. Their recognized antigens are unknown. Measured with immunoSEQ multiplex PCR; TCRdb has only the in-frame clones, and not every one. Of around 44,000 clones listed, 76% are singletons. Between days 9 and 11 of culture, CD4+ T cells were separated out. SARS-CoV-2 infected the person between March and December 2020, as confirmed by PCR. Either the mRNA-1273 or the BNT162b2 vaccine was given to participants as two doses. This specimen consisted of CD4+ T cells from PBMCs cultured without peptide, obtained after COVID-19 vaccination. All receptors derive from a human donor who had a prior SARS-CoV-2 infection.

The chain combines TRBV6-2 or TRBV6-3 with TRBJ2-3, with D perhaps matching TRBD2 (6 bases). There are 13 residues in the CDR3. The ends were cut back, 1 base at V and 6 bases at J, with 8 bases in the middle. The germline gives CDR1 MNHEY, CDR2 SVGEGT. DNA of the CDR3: TGTGCCAGCAGTTACTATCGGGAGGATACGCAGTATTTT. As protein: CASSYYREDTQYF.

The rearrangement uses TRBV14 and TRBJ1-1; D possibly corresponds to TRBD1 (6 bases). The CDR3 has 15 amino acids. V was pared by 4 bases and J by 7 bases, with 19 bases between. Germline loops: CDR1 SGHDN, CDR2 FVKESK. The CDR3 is CASSLQGRGPDEAFF. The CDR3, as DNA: TGTGCCAGCAGCCTCCAAGGTCGGGGGCCCGATGAAGCTTTCTTT.

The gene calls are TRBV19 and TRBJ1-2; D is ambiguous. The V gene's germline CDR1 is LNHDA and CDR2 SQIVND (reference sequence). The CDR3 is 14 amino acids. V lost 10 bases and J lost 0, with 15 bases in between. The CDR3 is CATTPYQSNYGYTF. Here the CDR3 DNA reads TGTGCCACCACCCCCTACCAATCTAACTATGGCTACACCTTC.

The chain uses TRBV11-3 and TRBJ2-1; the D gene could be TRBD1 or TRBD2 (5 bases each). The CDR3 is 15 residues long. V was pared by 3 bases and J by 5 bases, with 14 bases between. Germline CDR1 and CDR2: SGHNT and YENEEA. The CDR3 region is CASSLRGVENNEQFF. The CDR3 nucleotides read TGTGCCAGCAGCTTGAGGGGAGTAGAAAACAATGAGCAGTTCTTC.

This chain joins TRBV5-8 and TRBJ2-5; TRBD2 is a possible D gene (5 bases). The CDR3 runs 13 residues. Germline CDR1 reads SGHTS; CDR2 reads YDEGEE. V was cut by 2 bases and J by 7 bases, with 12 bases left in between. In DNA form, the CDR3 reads TGTGCCAGCAGCTTCTCGCGTGCGGGGACCCAGTACTTC. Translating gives CASSFSRAGTQYF.

CDR3 residues: CASSLTGRSGEQYF. The DNA of the CDR3 is TGTGCCAGCAGTTTGACAGGGCGAAGTGGCGAGCAGTACTTC. The gene calls are TRBV28 and TRBJ2-7; the match to TRBD1 covers 7 bases. V shed 3 bases, J shed 6 bases, and the junction held 8 bases outside the gene matches. The CDR3 is made up of 14 amino acids. The germline V gene has CDR1 MDHEN and CDR2 SYDVKM.

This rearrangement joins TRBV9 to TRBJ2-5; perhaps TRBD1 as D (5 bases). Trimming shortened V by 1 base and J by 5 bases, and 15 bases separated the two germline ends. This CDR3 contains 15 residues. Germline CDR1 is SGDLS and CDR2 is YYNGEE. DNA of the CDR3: TGTGCCAGCAGCGTATCAAACAGGCTTGAGGAGACCCAGTACTTC. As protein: CASSVSNRLEETQYF.

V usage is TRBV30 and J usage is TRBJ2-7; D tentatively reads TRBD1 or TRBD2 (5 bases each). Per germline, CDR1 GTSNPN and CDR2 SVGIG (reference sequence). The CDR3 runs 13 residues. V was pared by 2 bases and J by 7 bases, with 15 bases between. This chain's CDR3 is CAWSWQGRGEQYF. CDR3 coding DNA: TGTGCCTGGAGTTGGCAGGGAAGAGGGGAGCAGTACTTC. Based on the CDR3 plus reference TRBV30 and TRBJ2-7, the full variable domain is SQTIHQWPATLVQPVGSPLSLECTVEGTSNPNLYWYRQAAGRGLQLLFYSVGIGQISSEVPQNLSASRPQDRQFILSSKKLLLSDSGFYLCAWSWQGRGEQYFGPGTRLTVT.

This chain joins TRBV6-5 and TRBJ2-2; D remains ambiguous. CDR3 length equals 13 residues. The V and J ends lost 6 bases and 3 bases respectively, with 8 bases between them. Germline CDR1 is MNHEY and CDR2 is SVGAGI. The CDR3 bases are TGTGCCAGCAGCCCCTGGTACACCGGGGAGCTGTTTTTT. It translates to CASSPWYTGELFF.

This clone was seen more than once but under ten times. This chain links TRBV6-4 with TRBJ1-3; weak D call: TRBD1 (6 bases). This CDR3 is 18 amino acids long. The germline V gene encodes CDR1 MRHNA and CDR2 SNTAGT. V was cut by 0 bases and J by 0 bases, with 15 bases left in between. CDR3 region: CASSDSSVDSLSGNTIYF. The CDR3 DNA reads TGTGCCAGCAGTGACTCGTCAGTGGACAGTCTCTCTGGAAACACCATATATTTT.

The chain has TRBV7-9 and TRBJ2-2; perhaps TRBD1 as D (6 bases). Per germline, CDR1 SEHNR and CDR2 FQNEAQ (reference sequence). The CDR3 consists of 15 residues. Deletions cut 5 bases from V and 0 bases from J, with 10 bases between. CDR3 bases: TGTGCCAGCAGCCGGACAGCCGCGAACACCGGGGAGCTGTTTTTT. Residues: CASSRTAANTGELFF. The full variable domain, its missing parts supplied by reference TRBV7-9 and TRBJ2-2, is DTGVSQNPRHKITKRGQNVTFRCDPISEHNRLYWYRQTLGQGPEFLTYFQNEAQLEKSRLLSDRFSAERPKGSFSTLEIQRTEQGDSAMYLCASSRTAANTGELFFGEGSRLTVL.

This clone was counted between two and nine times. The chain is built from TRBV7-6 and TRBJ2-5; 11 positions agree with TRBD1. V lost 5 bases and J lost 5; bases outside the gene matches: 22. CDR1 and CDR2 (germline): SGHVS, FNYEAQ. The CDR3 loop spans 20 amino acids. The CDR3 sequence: CASSHPEGQGALGIGETQYF. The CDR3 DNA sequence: TGTGCCAGCAGCCACCCAGAAGGACAGGGGGCGCTTGGGATTGGGGAGACCCAGTACTTC.

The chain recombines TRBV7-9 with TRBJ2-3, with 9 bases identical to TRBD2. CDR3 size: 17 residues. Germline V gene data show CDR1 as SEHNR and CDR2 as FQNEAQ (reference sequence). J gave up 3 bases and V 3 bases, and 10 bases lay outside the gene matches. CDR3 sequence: CASSFSLAGPWTDTQYF. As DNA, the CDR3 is TGTGCCAGCAGCTTCAGTCTAGCGGGGCCTTGGACAGATACGCAGTATTTT.

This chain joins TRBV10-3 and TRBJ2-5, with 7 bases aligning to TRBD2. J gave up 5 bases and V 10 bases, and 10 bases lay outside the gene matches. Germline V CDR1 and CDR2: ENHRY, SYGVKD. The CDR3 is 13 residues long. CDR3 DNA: TGTGCCACCCTGGACTCCGGGGGGGAGACCCAGTACTTC. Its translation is CATLDSGGETQYF.

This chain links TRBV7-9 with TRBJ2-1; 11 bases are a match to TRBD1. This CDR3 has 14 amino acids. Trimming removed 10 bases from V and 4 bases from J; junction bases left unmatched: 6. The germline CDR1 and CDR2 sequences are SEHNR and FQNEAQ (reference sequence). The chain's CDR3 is CAIARDRGYNEQFF. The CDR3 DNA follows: TGTGCCATCGCCCGGGACAGGGGGTACAATGAGCAGTTCTTC.

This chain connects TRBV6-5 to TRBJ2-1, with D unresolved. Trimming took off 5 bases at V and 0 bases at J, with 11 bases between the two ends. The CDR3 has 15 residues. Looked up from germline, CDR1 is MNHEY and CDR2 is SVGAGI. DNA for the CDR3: TGTGCCAGCAGTCACACTGTTAGCTCCTACAATGAGCAGTTCTTC. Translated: CASSHTVSSYNEQFF.

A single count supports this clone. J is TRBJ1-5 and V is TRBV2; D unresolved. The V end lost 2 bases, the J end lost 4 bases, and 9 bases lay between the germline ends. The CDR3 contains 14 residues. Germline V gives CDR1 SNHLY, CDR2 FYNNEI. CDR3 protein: CASSERARNQPQHF. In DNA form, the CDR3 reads TGTGCCAGCAGTGAAAGGGCGAGAAATCAGCCCCAGCATTTT.

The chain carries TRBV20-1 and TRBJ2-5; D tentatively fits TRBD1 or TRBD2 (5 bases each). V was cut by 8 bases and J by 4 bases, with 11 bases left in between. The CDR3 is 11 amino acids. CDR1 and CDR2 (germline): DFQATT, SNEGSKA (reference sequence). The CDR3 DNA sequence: TGCAGTTGGGACGGAAGAGAGACCCAGTACTTC. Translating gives CSWDGRETQYF.

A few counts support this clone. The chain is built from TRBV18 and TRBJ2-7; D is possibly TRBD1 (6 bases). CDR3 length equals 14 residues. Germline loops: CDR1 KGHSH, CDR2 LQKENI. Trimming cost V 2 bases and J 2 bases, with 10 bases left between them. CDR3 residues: CASSPNREPYEQYF. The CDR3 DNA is TGTGCCAGCTCACCAAACAGGGAACCCTACGAGCAGTACTTC.

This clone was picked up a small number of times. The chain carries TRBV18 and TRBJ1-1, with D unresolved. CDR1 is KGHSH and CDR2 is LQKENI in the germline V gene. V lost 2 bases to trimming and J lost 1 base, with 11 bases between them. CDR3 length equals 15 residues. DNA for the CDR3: TGTGCCAGCTCACCAACCGCGGGTGAGAACACTGAAGCTTTCTTT. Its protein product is CASSPTAGENTEAFF.

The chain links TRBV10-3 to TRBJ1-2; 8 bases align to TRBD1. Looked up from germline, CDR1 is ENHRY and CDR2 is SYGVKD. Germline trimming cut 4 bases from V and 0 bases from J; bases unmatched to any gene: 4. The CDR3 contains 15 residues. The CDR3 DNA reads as TGTGCCATCAGTGTCCGGGACAGGCCTAACTATGGCTACACCTTC. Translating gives CAISVRDRPNYGYTF.

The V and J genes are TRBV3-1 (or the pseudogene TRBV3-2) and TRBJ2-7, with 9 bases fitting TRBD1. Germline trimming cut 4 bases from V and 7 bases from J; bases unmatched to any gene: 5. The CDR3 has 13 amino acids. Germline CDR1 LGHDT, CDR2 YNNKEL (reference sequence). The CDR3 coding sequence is TGTGCCAGCAGCCGGGACAGGGCGGGGGAGCAGTACTTC. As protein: CASSRDRAGEQYF.

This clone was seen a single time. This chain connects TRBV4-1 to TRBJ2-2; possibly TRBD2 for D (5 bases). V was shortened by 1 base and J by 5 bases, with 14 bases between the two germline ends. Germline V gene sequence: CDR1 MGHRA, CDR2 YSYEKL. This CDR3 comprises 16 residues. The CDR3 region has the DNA TGCGCCAGCAGCCAAGTAGGAGGACTCAGGACCGGGGAGCTGTTTTTT. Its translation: CASSQVGGLRTGELFF.

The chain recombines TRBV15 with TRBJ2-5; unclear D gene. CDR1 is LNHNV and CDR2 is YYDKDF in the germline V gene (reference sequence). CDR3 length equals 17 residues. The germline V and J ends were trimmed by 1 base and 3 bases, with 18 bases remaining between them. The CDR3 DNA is TGTGCCACCAGCAGAGCCGCTAGACTTCACCAGAAAGAGACCCAGTACTTC. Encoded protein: CATSRAARLHQKETQYF.

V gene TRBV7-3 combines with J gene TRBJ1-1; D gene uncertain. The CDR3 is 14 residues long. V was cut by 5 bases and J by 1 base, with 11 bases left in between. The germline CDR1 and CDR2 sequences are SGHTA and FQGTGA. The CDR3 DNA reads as TGTGCCAGCAGCCCTCCTGGCGGGAACACTGAAGCTTTCTTT. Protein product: CASSPPGGNTEAFF.

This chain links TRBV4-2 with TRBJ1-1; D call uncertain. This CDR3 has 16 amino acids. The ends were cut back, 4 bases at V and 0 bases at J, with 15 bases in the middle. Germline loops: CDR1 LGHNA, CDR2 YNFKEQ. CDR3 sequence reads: CASSPWVAYVNTEAFF. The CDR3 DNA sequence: TGTGCCAGCAGCCCTTGGGTGGCATACGTGAACACTGAAGCTTTCTTT.

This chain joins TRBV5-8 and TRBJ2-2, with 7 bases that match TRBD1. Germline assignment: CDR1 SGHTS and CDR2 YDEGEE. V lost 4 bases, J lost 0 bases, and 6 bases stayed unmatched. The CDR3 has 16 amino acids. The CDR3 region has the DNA TGTGCCAGCAGCGGGGACAGTTTCGCGAACACCGGGGAGCTGTTTTTT. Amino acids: CASSGDSFANTGELFF.

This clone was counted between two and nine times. The CDR3 region is CASSQERGGWTDTQYF. The CDR3 DNA is TGCGCCAGCAGCCAAGAAAGGGGGGGCTGGACAGATACGCAGTATTTT. The J gene is TRBJ2-3, the V gene TRBV4-3; D may be TRBD2 (7 bases). V was shortened by 0 bases and J by 3 bases, with 13 bases between the two germline ends. The CDR3 extends over 16 amino acids. Per the germline V gene, CDR1 is LGHNA and CDR2 is YSLEER.